The rows below give T cell receptor beta chains drawn from one sample of a study of OX40 agonist ivuxolimab in advanced cancers. TCRdb's copy holds only in-frame clones and misses some; the assay was immunoSEQ multiplex PCR. This sample has about 18,000 clones, with 80% to 90% found just once. The sample in question was CD4+ or CD8+ T cells sorted from blood, obtained in a trial of the OX40 agonist ivuxolimab. The receptors were sampled from an adult with an advanced solid tumor such as melanoma, head and neck, liver or kidney cancer. The CDR3 runs from the conserved cysteine through the conserved F or W. Fields, in order: clone size, D gene, V gene, J gene, CDR3 DNA, CDR3 protein. The D gene is left open where the match is weak. Rows may omit the clone size; those that give it use once, few, many or a size class.

.	.	TRBV12-2	TRBJ2-7	TGTGCAAGTCGCTTAGGGGGTAATCGGGAGATTATGGTCTACGAGCAGTACTTC	CASRLGGNREIMVYEQYF
.	.	TRBV5-8	TRBJ1-4	TGTGCCAGCAGGGTCCGGGCAACTAATGAAAAACTGTTTTTT	CASRVRATNEKLFF
few	.	TRBV6-6	TRBJ2-3	TGTGCCAGCTCACCTCAGAGGGGAAGCACAGATACGCAGTATTTT	CASSPQRGSTDTQYF
.	.	TRBV13	TRBJ2-2	TGTGCCAGCAGCTTACCGGGAGCGGACACCGGGGAGCTGTTTTTT	CASSLPGADTGELFF
once	TRBD1	TRBV7-6	TRBJ2-7	TGTGCCAGCAGCCCCGGGACAGGATTCGAGCAGTACTTC	CASSPGTGFEQYF
few	TRBD1	TRBV27	TRBJ2-5	TGTGCCAGCAGTGGGTCAGGGGGCAGCCAAGAGACCCAGTACTTC	CASSGSGGSQETQYF
.	TRBD2	TRBV2	TRBJ2-7	TGTGCCAGCAGTGATAGCGGGATCCGCTACGAGCAGTACTTC	CASSDSGIRYEQYF
.	TRBD1	TRBV5-6	TRBJ1-2	TGTGCCAGCAGCTTTGGGGAGGACAGGGGGCGTCCAGATGACTATGGCTACACCTTC	CASSFGEDRGRPDDYGYTF
.	TRBD2	TRBV28	TRBJ2-1	TGTGCCAGCAGTCGTGGACTAGCGGGGTCTAGCTCCTACAATGAGCAGTTCTTC	CASSRGLAGSSSYNEQFF
once	.	TRBV10-3	TRBJ1-5	TGTGCCATCGGAGGGGGGGGACCCAATCAGCCCCAGCATTTT	CAIGGGGPNQPQHF
.	TRBD2	TRBV7-9	TRBJ2-1	TGTGCCAGCAGCCCACCCTTGCGGGGGGGGGTCTACAATGAGCAGTTCTTC	CASSPPLRGGVYNEQFF
once	.	TRBV7-9	TRBJ1-3	TGTGCCAGCAGCTCCGGGCCGGGAAACACCATATATTTT	CASSSGPGNTIYF
medium-sized	.	TRBV27	TRBJ1-1	TGTGCCAGCAGTTTGGGGGGGCGAGAAGCTTTCTTT	CASSLGGREAFF
.	.	TRBV6-5	TRBJ2-7	TGTGCCAGCACCGTACAGGACTCCTACGAGCAGTACTTC	CASTVQDSYEQYF
.	.	TRBV30	TRBJ1-1	TGTGCCGTCCAGGGAGAGAACACTGAAGCTTTCTTT	CAVQGENTEAFF
.	.	TRBV7-9	TRBJ2-7	TGTGCCAGTAGCTTAGGCTCGTACGAGCAGTACTTC	CASSLGSYEQYF